Each of the 11 T cell receptor beta chains below was sequenced from the same sample in a study of T cells in Graves' hyperthyroidism and ophthalmopathy. There were TCR beta CDR3 regions amplified from RNA transcripts. During a first-round RT-PCR of the TCR CDR3, the HTBI primer set was used. A single record per CDR3 protein comes from TCRdb applying MiXCR to the multiplex PCR reads. The sample lists about 350,000 distinct CDR3 sequences, about an eighth occurring once. The material sequenced was blood. Receptor source: a woman aged 40 to 50 with Graves' ophthalmopathy.

With respect to this clonotype: This clone may be a read error of a much larger clone one base away. The CDR3 spells CASPVSVIQGYGYTF. As DNA, the CDR3 is TGTGCCAGCCCGGTGAGTGTAATCCAGGGCTATGGCTACACCTTC. The chain carries TRBV2 and TRBJ1-2, with D possibly matching TRBD1 (5 bases). This CDR3 contains 15 residues. Germline CDR1 is SNHLY and CDR2 is FYNNEI. With 8 bases removed from V and 4 bases from J, the gap between germline ends came to 20 bases.

This clonotype showed up just a few times. This chain's CDR3 is CASSLVPSGGAAEQYF. DNA of the CDR3: TGTGCCAGCAGCTTAGTCCCTAGCGGGGGAGCTGCCGAGCAGTACTTC. V gene TRBV7-2 combines with J gene TRBJ2-7, with 10 bases lining up with TRBD2. Germline values: CDR1 SGHTA, CDR2 FQGNSA. The CDR3 is 16 amino acids. V shed 1 base, J shed 6 bases, and the junction held 9 bases outside the gene matches.

Concerning this clonotype: One end of the junction varies from germline; a read error may be responsible. V is TRBV3-1 and J is TRBJ1-3; D not resolved. The CDR3 extends over 14 amino acids. Germline V gives CDR1 LGHDT, CDR2 YNNKEL (reference sequence). The CDR3 DNA sequence: TGTGCCAGCAGACAAAGCCCAGCCGGAAACGCCATATATTTT. Its protein is CASRQSPAGNAIYF.

The genes are TRBV29-1 and TRBJ1-2; D perhaps matches TRBD1 (6 bases). From germline, CDR1 is SQVTM and CDR2 ANQGSEA. The CDR3 runs 15 residues. Trimming took off 3 bases at V and 4 bases at J, with 18 bases between the two ends. CDR3 nucleotides: TGCAGCGTTGAGGGCGAACAGGGAAAACCCTATGGCTACACCTTC. Translation gives CSVEGEQGKPYGYTF.

V is TRBV7-9 and J is TRBJ1-2; 10 nucleotides line up with TRBD1. Looked up from germline, CDR1 is SEHNR and CDR2 is FQNEAQ (reference sequence). J lost 6 bases, V lost 2 bases, and 6 bases had no gene match. This CDR3 contains 15 residues. Written as DNA, the CDR3 is TGTGCCAGCAGCTTACCAGGCGGGACAGGGGATGGCTACACCTTC. Its protein product is CASSLPGGTGDGYTF.

This rearrangement joins TRBV7-9 to TRBJ1-2; no clear D. This CDR3 is 15 amino acids long. Deletions cut 4 bases from V and 2 bases from J, with 14 bases between. Germline lookup yields CDR1 SEHNR and CDR2 FQNEAQ (reference sequence). The CDR3 spells CASSSHSAPNYGYTF. CDR3 bases: TGTGCCAGCAGCTCCCATTCCGCCCCAAACTATGGCTACACCTTC. The whole variable domain, filled in from reference TRBV7-9 and TRBJ1-2, reads DTGVSQNPRHKITKRGQNVTFRCDPISEHNRLYWYRQTLGQGPEFLTYFQNEAQLEKSRLLSDRFSAERPKGSFSTLEIQRTEQGDSAMYLCASSSHSAPNYGYTFGSGTRLTVV.

This clonotype has a count of ten or more. The gene calls are TRBV7-9 and TRBJ2-7, with 9 nucleotides matching TRBD2. The junction had 11 bases not matched to a gene; V was cut back by 5 bases and J by 6 bases. The length of the CDR3 is 15 residues. Germline V gene sequence: CDR1 SEHNR, CDR2 FQNEAQ (reference sequence). CDR3 DNA: TGTGCCAGCAGCCAACTTAGCGGGGGTCTATCCGAGCAGTACTTC. This gives the protein CASSQLSGGLSEQYF.

The V call is TRBV27, the J call TRBJ1-6; D not resolved. The CDR3 is 16 amino acids. The V gene's germline CDR1 is MNHEY and CDR2 SMNVEV (reference sequence). Deletions cut 2 bases from V and 0 bases from J, with 8 bases between. The CDR3 region has the DNA TGTGCCAGCAGTTTACACCTTACCTCCTATAATTCACCCCTCCACTTT. Translating it yields CASSLHLTSYNSPLHF.

This clonotype came up many times. The rearrangement uses TRBV2 and TRBJ2-1, with 9 positions matching TRBD2. Germline loops: CDR1 SNHLY, CDR2 FYNNEI. V trimming: 3 bases; J trimming: 0 bases; junction bases outside the gene matches: 3. The CDR3 spans 16 residues. CDR3: CASSDVSGSSYNEQFF. The CDR3 DNA follows: TGTGCCAGCAGTGATGTTAGCGGGAGCTCCTACAATGAGCAGTTCTTC.

This clonotype was observed at least ten times. This chain joins TRBV27 and TRBJ1-5, with D unresolved. This CDR3 has 13 amino acids. Germline lookup yields CDR1 MNHEY and CDR2 SMNVEV (reference sequence). The V and J ends lost 2 bases and 6 bases respectively, with 8 bases between them. Here the CDR3 reads CASSLTLIQPQHF. The CDR3 region has the DNA TGTGCCAGCAGTTTAACCCTTATTCAGCCCCAGCATTTT.

This clonotype showed up many times. The V and J genes are TRBV3-1 and TRBJ2-7; D gene uncertain. CDR1 LGHDT and CDR2 YNNKEL come from the germline V gene (reference sequence). The CDR3 runs to 14 residues. Trimming stripped 0 bases from V and 2 bases from J, with 8 bases between. CDR3 bases: TGTGCCAGCAGCCAAGAGGGATGGGCCTACGAGCAGTACTTC. It codes for CASSQEGWAYEQYF.